The 19 T cell receptor beta chains in this list originate from one sample, sequenced in a study of blood T cell repertoires in COVID-19. Libraries were prepared by immunoSEQ multiplex PCR; TCRdb keeps only in-frame clonotypes and omits some of them. The data show 200,000 or so clones, with roughly 85% seen just once and roughly 5.1% held by the top ten. The sample consisted of peripheral blood. The receptors were sampled from a woman aged 25-40 years with acute or convalescent COVID-19.

The J gene is TRBJ2-3, the V gene TRBV7-2, with 9 bases lining up with TRBD1. The germline CDR1 and CDR2 sequences are SGHTA and FQGNSA. This CDR3 contains 15 residues. Trimming took 4 bases from V and 3 from J; bases not matched to a gene: 5. CDR3 DNA: TGTGCCAGCAGCTGGACAGGGGAAAGGACAGATACGCAGTATTTT. Its translation: CASSWTGERTDTQYF.

The genes are TRBV5-4 and TRBJ2-3; 10 nucleotides agree with TRBD1. Germline lookup yields CDR1 SGHNT and CDR2 YYREEE (reference sequence). The CDR3 spans 14 residues. The ends lost 3 bases at V and 4 bases at J; junction bases unmatched: 2. CDR3 sequence reads: CASSSGQGADTQYF. Written as DNA, the CDR3 is TGTGCCAGCAGCTCTGGACAGGGGGCAGATACGCAGTATTTT. Based on the CDR3 plus reference TRBV5-4 and TRBJ2-3, the full variable domain is ETGVTQSPTHLIKTRGQQVTLRCSSQSGHNTVSWYQQALGQGPQFIFQYYREEENGRGNFPPRFSGLQFPNYSSELNVNALELDDSALYLCASSSGQGADTQYFGPGTRLTVL.

The chain joins TRBV19 to TRBJ2-1; 13 bases match TRBD2. The CDR3 totals 16 residues. V lost 5 bases to trimming and J lost 2 bases; unmatched junction nucleotides: 3. Germline CDR1 LNHDA, CDR2 SQIVND (reference sequence). This chain's CDR3 is CASSLTSGGAYNEQFF. The CDR3 nucleotides are TGTGCCAGTAGTCTTACTAGCGGGGGGGCCTACAATGAGCAGTTCTTC. The full variable domain, rest sourced from reference TRBV19 and TRBJ2-1, is DGGITQSPKYLFRKEGQNVTLSCEQNLNHDAMYWYRQDPGQGLRLIYYSQIVNDFQKGDIAEGYSVSREKKESFPLTVTSAQKNPTAFYLCASSLTSGGAYNEQFFGPGTRLTVL.

The gene calls are TRBV2 and TRBJ1-1; D not resolved. This CDR3 region has 15 residues. V lost 0 bases and J lost 2, with 10 bases in between. CDR1 and CDR2 (germline): SNHLY, FYNNEI. The CDR3 loop is CASSEALAQNTEAFF. The CDR3 nucleotides read TGTGCCAGCAGTGAAGCGCTTGCACAAAACACTGAAGCTTTCTTT.

Only one count was recorded for this clone. The CDR3 spells CASMDRVNSQPQHF. For the CDR3, the DNA is TGTGCCAGCATGGACAGGGTAAATTCTCAGCCCCAGCATTTT. V gene TRBV7-2 combines with J gene TRBJ1-5; TRBD1 matches at 8 bases. V dropped 7 bases and J dropped 6; count of bases not matched to a gene: 8. Germline CDR1 is SGHTA and CDR2 is FQGNSA. The CDR3 is 14 amino acids.

The CDR3 bases are TGTGCCAGCAGCCAAGGGGCGGACAGGGGCCCCTCGATAGAGTACTTC. It encodes CASSQGADRGPSIEYF. The chain has TRBV14 and TRBJ2-7; 9 bases are shared with TRBD1. CDR1 SGHDN and CDR2 FVKESK come from the germline V gene. This CDR3 region has 16 residues. J gave up 11 bases and V 1 base, and 15 bases lay outside the gene matches.

The chain joins TRBV20-1 to TRBJ2-1, with a weak D call TRBD1 (7 bases). The germline V gene encodes CDR1 DFQATT and CDR2 SNEGSKA (reference sequence). The CDR3 totals 16 residues. Trimming pared 3 bases from V and 5 bases from J, leaving 20 bases between. The CDR3 DNA reads TGCAGTGCTAGTGATCTCAGGGCGGGACAGAACAATGAGCAGTTCTTC. This sequence encodes CSASDLRAGQNNEQFF.

This sequence joins TRBV6-5 and TRBJ2-7; a possible D gene is TRBD1 (6 bases). Germline loops: CDR1 MNHEY, CDR2 SVGAGI. The CDR3 consists of 14 residues. With 2 bases removed from V and 2 bases from J, the gap between germline ends came to 10 bases. The CDR3 DNA reads as TGTGCCAGCAGTTACCCTGACAGGCCCTACGAGCAGTACTTC. It codes for CASSYPDRPYEQYF.

This CDR3 reads CASSYELAGFYEQYF. The CDR3 DNA follows: TGTGCCAGCAGTTATGAACTCGCGGGGTTCTACGAGCAGTACTTC. The chain links TRBV6-5 to TRBJ2-7; TRBD2 might be the D (6 bases). The V and J ends lost 3 bases and 3 bases respectively, with 15 bases between them. The CDR3 totals 15 residues. From germline, CDR1 is MNHEY and CDR2 SVGAGI.

This clone was recorded only once. This sequence joins TRBV3-1 (or the pseudogene TRBV3-2) and TRBJ2-2; the match to TRBD1 covers 9 bases. The CDR3 runs to 14 residues. Losses at the gene ends were 3 bases for V and 5 bases for J; bases not matched to a gene: 1. Germline assignment: CDR1 LGHDT and CDR2 YNNKEL (reference sequence). In nucleotides, the CDR3 is TGTGCCAGCAGCCAGGGGACAGGGACCGGGGAGCTGTTTTTT. Translated, it gives CASSQGTGTGELFF.

This chain links TRBV10-1 with TRBJ2-5; 8 bases are shared with TRBD1. J was trimmed by 5 bases and V by 4 bases; bases with no gene match: 15. Germline CDR1 WNHNN, CDR2 SYGVQD (reference sequence). The CDR3 covers 17 residues. The CDR3 spells CASSVGATGGSRETQYF. CDR3 in DNA: TGCGCCAGCAGTGTGGGTGCTACAGGGGGGTCTCGGGAGACCCAGTACTTC.

The chain has TRBV20-1 and TRBJ1-5; D perhaps matches TRBD1 (5 bases). With 3 bases removed from V and 4 bases from J, the gap between germline ends came to 10 bases. In germline, CDR1 is DFQATT, CDR2 SNEGSKA (reference sequence). CDR3 size: 13 residues. As DNA, the CDR3 is TGCAGTGCTAGTCTGGGGCGGAATCAGCCCCAGCATTTT. Residues: CSASLGRNQPQHF.

The chain combines TRBV28 with TRBJ1-2; D might be TRBD1 (6 bases). Between the trimmed V and J ends, which lost 5 bases and 1 base, there was a span of 17 bases. Germline V CDR1 and CDR2: MDHEN, SYDVKM. The CDR3 has 16 amino acids. CDR3 sequence reads: CASSPMGGAYNYGYTF. In DNA form, the CDR3 reads TGTGCCAGCAGTCCTATGGGGGGGGCCTATAACTATGGCTACACCTTC.

The chain uses TRBV5-5 and TRBJ1-2; TRBD1 is a possible D gene (5 bases). The CDR3 is 13 amino acids. Germline V gene data show CDR1 as SGHKS and CDR2 as YYEKEE (reference sequence). V lost 2 bases, J lost 4 bases, and 9 bases lay in between. CDR3 sequence reads: CASSLRGSYGYTF. Here the CDR3 DNA reads TGTGCCAGCAGCTTAAGGGGATCCTATGGCTACACCTTC. Supplemented by reference TRBV5-5 and TRBJ1-2, the full variable domain reads DAGVTQSPTHLIKTRGQQVTLRCSPISGHKSVSWYQQVLGQGPQFIFQYYEKEERGRGNFPDRFSARQFPNYSSELNVNALLLGDSALYLCASSLRGSYGYTFGSGTRLTVV.

This clone was seen just once. The chain uses TRBV3-1 (or the pseudogene TRBV3-2) and TRBJ2-4; D is unresolved. V was clipped by 0 bases and J by 2 bases, with 8 bases between them. Germline CDR1 reads LGHDT; CDR2 reads YNNKEL (reference sequence). This CDR3 spans 15 amino acids. CDR3 in DNA: TGTGCCAGCAGCCAAGACGCTAGATCCAAAAACATTCAGTACTTC. It is translated as CASSQDARSKNIQYF.

V is TRBV29-1 and J is TRBJ2-7; a weak D match, TRBD1 (6 bases). The V end was cut by 6 bases, the J end by 1 base, with 10 bases between. The germline CDR1 and CDR2 sequences are SQVTM and ANQGSEA. The CDR3 consists of 12 residues. CDR3 in DNA: TGCAGCGTAAGAGGACAGTCCTACGAGCAGTACTTC. Its translation is CSVRGQSYEQYF.

This chain connects TRBV5-1 to TRBJ2-1, with TRBD2 matching 14 bases. Germline CDR1 is SGHRS and CDR2 is YFSETQ. This CDR3 has 19 amino acids. The ends lost 3 bases at V and 4 bases at J; junction bases unmatched: 12. CDR3: CASSSVPGLAGASYNEQFF. In DNA form, the CDR3 reads TGCGCCAGCAGCTCCGTCCCGGGACTAGCGGGAGCCTCGTACAATGAGCAGTTCTTC.

The chain joins TRBV29-1 to TRBJ2-2; D is unclear. With 3 bases removed from V and 5 bases from J, the gap between germline ends came to 13 bases. The length of the CDR3 is 14 residues. Germline CDR1 SQVTM, CDR2 ANQGSEA. CDR3 sequence (DNA): TGCAGCGTTGATACGGGTAGTGGGACCGGGGAGCTGTTTTTT. Amino acids: CSVDTGSGTGELFF.

This rearrangement joins TRBV7-9 to TRBJ1-1; 9 bases match TRBD1. With 3 bases clipped from V and 6 bases from J, the junction kept 5 bases outside the gene matches. The CDR3 consists of 14 residues. Germline V gene sequence: CDR1 SEHNR, CDR2 FQNEAQ (reference sequence). The CDR3 coding sequence is TGTGCCAGCAGCTTCGGGACAGGGCCCTCTGAAGCTTTCTTT. Protein product: CASSFGTGPSEAFF.